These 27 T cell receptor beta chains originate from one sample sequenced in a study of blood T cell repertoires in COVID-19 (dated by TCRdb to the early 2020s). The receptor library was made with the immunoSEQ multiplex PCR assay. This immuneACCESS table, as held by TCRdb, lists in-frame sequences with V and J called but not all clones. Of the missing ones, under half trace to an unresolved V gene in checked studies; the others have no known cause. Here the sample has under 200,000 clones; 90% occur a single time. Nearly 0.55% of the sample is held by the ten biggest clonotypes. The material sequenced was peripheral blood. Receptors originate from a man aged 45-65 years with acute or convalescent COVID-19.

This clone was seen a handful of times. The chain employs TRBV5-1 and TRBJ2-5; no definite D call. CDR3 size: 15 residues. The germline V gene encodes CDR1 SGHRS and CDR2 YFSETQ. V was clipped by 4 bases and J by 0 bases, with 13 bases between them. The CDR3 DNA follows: TGCGCCAGCAGCCTTCGTGGTCGGGACCAAGAGACCCAGTACTTC. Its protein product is CASSLRGRDQETQYF. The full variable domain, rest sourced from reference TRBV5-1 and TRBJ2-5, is KAGVTQTPRYLIKTRGQQVTLSCSPISGHRSVSWYQQTPGQGLQFLFEYFSETQRNKGNFPGRFSGRQFSNSRSEMNVSTLELGDSALYLCASSLRGRDQETQYFGPGTRLLVL.

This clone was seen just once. DNA of the CDR3: TGTGCCAGTAGTATTGTTCAGAACAATGAGCAGTTCTTC. Its protein is CASSIVQNNEQFF. The gene calls are TRBV19 and TRBJ2-1, with D uncertain. V gave up 3 bases and J gave up 5 bases, with 8 bases separating them. The CDR3 extends over 13 amino acids. Germline V CDR1 and CDR2: LNHDA, SQIVND (reference sequence). Together with reference TRBV19 and TRBJ2-1, the CDR3 gives the full variable domain: DGGITQSPKYLFRKEGQNVTLSCEQNLNHDAMYWYRQDPGQGLRLIYYSQIVNDFQKGDIAEGYSVSREKKESFPLTVTSAQKNPTAFYLCASSIVQNNEQFFGPGTRLTVL.

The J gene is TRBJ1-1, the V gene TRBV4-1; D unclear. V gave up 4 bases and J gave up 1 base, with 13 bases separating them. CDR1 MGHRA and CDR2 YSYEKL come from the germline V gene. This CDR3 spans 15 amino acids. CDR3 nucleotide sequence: TGCGCCAGCAGCCCCGACCCTACAGCGAACACTGAAGCTTTCTTT. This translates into CASSPDPTANTEAFF.

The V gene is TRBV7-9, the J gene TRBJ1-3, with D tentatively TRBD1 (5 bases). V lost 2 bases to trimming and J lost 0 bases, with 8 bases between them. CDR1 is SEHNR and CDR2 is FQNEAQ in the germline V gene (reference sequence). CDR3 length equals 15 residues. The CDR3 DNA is TGTGCCAGCAGCTTATCCAGGGTCTCTGGAAACACCATATATTTT. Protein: CASSLSRVSGNTIYF.

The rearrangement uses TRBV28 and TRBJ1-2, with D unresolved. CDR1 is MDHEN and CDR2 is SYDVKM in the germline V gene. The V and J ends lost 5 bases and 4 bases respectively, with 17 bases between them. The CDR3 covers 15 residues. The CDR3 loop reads CASSILDEVIYGYTF. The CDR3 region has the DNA TGTGCCAGCAGTATCCTCGACGAGGTGATCTATGGCTACACCTTC.

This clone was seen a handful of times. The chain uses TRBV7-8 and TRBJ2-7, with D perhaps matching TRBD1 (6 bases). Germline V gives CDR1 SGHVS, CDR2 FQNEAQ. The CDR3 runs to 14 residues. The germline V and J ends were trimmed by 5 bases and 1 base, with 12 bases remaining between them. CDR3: CASSPTGQSYEQYF. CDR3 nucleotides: TGTGCCAGCAGCCCCACCGGACAGTCCTACGAGCAGTACTTC.

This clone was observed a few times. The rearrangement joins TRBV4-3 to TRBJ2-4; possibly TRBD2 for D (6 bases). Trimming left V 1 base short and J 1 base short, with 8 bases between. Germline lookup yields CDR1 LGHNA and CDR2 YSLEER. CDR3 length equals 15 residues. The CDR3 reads CASSQGGTAKNIQYF. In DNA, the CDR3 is TGCGCCAGCAGCCAAGGCGGGACCGCCAAAAACATTCAGTACTTC.

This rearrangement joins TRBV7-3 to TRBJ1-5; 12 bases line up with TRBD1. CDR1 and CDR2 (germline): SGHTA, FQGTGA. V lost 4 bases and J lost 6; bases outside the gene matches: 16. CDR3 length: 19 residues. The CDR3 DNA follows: TGTGCCAGCAGCTGCCATTACAGACCGGGACAGGGGGCCGGTCAGCCCCAGCATTTT. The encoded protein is CASSCHYRPGQGAGQPQHF.

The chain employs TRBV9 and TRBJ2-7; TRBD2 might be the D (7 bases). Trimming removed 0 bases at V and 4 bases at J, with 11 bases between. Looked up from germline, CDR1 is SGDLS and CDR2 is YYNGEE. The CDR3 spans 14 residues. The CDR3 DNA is TGTGCCAGCAGCGTAGGCAGGGGAGGGTACGAGCAGTACTTC. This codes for CASSVGRGGYEQYF.

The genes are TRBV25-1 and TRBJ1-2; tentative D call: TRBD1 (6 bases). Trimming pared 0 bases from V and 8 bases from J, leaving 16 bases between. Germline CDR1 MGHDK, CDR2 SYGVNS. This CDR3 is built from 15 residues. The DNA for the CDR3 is TGTGCCAGCAGTGAATATGGGGGGGCTGGACGAGGCTACACCTTC. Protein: CASSEYGGAGRGYTF.

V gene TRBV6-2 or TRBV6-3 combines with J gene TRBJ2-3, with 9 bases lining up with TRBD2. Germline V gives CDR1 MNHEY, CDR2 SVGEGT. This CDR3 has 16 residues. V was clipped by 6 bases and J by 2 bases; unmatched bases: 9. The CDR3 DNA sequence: TGTGCCAGCAGCCCCGGGACTAGCTTTCTCACAGATACGCAGTATTTT. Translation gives CASSPGTSFLTDTQYF.

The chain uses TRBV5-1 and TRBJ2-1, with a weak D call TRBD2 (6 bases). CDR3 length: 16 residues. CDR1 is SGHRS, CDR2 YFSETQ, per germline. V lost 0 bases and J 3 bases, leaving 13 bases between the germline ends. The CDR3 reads CASSLGMAGYYNEQFF. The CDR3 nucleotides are TGCGCCAGCAGCTTGGGAATGGCGGGATACTACAATGAGCAGTTCTTC.

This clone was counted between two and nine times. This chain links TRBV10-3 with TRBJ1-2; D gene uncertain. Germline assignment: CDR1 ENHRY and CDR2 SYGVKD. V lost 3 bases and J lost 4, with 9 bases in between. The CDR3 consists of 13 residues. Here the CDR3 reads CAISEMGIYGYTF. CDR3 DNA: TGTGCCATCAGTGAAATGGGCATCTATGGCTACACCTTC.

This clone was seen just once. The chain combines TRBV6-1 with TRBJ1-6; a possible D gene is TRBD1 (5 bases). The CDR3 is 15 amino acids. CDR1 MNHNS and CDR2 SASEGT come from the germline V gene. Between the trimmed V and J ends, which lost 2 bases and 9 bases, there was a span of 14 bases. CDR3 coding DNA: TGTGCCAGCAGTGAAATGGGGCAGAGACCTTCACCCCTCCACTTT. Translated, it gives CASSEMGQRPSPLHF.

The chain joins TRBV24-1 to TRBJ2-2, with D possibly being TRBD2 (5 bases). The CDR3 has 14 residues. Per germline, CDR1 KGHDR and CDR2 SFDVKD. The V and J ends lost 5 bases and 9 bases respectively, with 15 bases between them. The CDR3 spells CATSGAGAHRELFF. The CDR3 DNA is TGTGCCACCAGTGGGGCGGGTGCACACCGGGAGCTGTTTTTT.

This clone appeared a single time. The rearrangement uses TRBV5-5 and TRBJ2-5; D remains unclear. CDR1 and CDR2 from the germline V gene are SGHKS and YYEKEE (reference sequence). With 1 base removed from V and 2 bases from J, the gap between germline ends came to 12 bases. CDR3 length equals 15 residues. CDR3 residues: CASSLIARRQETQYF. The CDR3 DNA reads TGTGCCAGCAGCTTGATTGCGAGGAGACAAGAGACCCAGTACTTC.

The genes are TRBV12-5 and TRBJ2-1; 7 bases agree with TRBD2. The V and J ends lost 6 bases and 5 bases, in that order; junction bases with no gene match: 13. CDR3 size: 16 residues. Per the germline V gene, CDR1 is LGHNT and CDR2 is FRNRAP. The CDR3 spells CASGWGQAGDHNEQFF. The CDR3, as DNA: TGTGCTAGTGGATGGGGTCAGGCGGGAGACCACAATGAGCAGTTCTTC.

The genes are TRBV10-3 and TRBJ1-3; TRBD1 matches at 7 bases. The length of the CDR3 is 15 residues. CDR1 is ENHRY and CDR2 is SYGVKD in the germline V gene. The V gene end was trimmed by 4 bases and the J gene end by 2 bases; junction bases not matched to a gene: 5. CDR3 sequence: CAISGRQGPGNTIYF. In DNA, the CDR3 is TGTGCCATCAGTGGACGACAGGGCCCTGGAAACACCATATATTTT.

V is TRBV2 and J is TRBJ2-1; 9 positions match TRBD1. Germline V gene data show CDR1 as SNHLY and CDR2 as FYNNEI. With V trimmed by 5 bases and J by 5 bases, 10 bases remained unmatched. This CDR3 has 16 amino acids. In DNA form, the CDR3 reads TGTGCCAGCAGTCAACAGGGGGCGGGTGTTAACAATGAGCAGTTCTTC. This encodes CASSQQGAGVNNEQFF.

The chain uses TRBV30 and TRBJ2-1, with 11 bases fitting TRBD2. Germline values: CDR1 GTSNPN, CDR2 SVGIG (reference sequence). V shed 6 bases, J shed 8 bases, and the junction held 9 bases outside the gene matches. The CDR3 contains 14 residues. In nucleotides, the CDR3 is TGTGCCTGCGTTAGCGGGGGGGCCTGGGATGAGCAGTTCTTC. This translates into CACVSGGAWDEQFF.

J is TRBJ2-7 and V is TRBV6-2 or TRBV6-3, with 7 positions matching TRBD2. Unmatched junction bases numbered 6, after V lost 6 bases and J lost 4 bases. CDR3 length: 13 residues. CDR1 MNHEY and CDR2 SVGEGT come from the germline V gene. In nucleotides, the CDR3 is TGTGCCAGCAGCCCGGGACTACTTTACGAGCAGTACTTC. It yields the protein CASSPGLLYEQYF.

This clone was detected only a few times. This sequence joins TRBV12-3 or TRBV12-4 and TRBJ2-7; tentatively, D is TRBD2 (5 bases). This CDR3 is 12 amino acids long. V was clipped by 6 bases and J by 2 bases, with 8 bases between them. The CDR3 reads CASSGITYEQYF. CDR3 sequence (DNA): TGTGCCAGCAGCGGGATAACCTACGAGCAGTACTTC.

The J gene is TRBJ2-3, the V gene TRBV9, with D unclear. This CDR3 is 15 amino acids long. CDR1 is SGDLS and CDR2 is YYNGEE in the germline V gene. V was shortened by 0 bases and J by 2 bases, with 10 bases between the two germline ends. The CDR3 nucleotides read TGTGCCAGCAGCGTAGTTGGCAGGTCCACAGATACGCAGTATTTT. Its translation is CASSVVGRSTDTQYF.

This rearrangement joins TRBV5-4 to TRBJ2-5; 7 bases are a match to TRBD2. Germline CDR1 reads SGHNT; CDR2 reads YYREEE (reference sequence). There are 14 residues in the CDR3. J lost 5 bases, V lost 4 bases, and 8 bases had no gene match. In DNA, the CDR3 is TGTGCCAGCAGCGGAAGCGGGGCGAGGGAGACCCAGTACTTC. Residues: CASSGSGARETQYF.

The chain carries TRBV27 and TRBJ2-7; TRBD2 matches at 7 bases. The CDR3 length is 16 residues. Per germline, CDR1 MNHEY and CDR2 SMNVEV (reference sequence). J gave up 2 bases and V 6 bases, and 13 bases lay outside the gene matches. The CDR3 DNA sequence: TGTGCCAGCAGAGCAGCCTGGCGGGAGCCTACCTACGAGCAGTACTTC. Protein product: CASRAAWREPTYEQYF.

The CDR3 sequence: CASSLTYASANVLTF. The CDR3 DNA sequence: TGTGCCAGCAGCTTGACTTATGCGTCGGCCAACGTCCTGACTTTC. The V and J genes are TRBV5-6 and TRBJ2-6; D not resolved. The CDR3 covers 15 residues. Germline-derived CDR1 and CDR2 are SGHDT and YYEEEE. Trimming left V 1 base short and J 6 bases short, with 11 bases between.

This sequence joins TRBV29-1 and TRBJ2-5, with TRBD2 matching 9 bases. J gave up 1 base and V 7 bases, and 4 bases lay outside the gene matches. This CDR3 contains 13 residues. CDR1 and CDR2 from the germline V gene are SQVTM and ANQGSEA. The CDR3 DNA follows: TGCAGCGGCGGGGGGGGATCCCAAGAGACCCAGTACTTC. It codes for CSGGGGSQETQYF.